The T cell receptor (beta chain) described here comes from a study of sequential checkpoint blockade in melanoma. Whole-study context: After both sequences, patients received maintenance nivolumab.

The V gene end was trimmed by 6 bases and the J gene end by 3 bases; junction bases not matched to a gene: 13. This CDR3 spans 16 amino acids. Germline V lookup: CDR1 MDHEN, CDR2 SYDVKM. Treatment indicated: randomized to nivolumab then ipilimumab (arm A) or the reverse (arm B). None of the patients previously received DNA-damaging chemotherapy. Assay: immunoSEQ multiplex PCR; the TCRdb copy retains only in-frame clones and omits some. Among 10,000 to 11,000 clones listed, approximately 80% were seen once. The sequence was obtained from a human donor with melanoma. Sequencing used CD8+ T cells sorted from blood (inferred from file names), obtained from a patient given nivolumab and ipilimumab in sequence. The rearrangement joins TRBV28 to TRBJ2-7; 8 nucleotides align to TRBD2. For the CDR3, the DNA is TGTGCCAGCAGCCTTACCCTTAGCGGGGTGGACTACGAGCAGTACTTC. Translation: CASSLTLSGVDYEQYF.